This is a list of T cell receptor beta chains from one sample in a study of blood T cell repertoires in COVID-19. Measured with immunoSEQ multiplex PCR; TCRdb has only the in-frame clones, and not every one. The table lists 150,000 to 200,000 clones, approximately 80% of them singletons. Input material: PBMCs or T cells enriched from blood (not recorded which). The receptors stem from a man aged 70-80 years who had been exposed to COVID-19. The CDR3 runs from the conserved cysteine through the conserved F or W. Each record gives: V gene, CDR3 protein.

TRBV3-1/TRBV3-2 | CASSFSGGGYGYTF
TRBV5-1 | CASSWAGGAGYVLTF
TRBV13 | CASSLGLAGAGYEQYF
TRBV14 | CASSLLGQGAGGYTF
TRBV6-5 | CASSLLSGENNEQFF
TRBV28 | CASGNPLGTGDRDSPLHF
TRBV5-4 | CASSLGSLAGGLRNEQFF
TRBV6-5 | CATRLGDNSPLHF
TRBV29-1 | CSVAGGNGQPQHF
TRBV3-1/TRBV3-2 | CASSQAGIFTEAFF
TRBV28 | CASITGANEKLFF
TRBV7-9 | CASSLGLGQRGTQYF
TRBV19 | CASSVGGTNTEAFF
TRBV6-1 | CASSEFGGAYYGYTF
TRBV14 | CASSWTVFGNTIYF
TRBV5-1 | CASSLVPGGGYGYTF
TRBV28 | CASSSTSVSSYNEQFF
TRBV5-6 | CASSTDRANTEAFF
TRBV4-3 | CASSQDRQPGELFF
TRBV2 | CASSGGQGAYGYTF
TRBV12-3/TRBV12-4 | CASSLWHTF
TRBV4-3 | CASSQDWTGFSGNTIYF
TRBV7-9 | CASTQTGGGAFF